This T cell receptor beta chain stems from a study of CD8+CD57+ T cells in acquired aplastic anemia. Study context: Sorted CD4+ and CD8+ cells gave an average of about 3 ug of DNA.

TCR beta VDJ and CDR3 profiling used genomic DNA as template. In TCRdb, the reads were re-called with MiXCR into one record per CDR3 protein. The table records roughly 250,000 distinct CDR3 sequences, roughly 82% of them present only once. For sequencing, patients were chosen who had shown expansion of CD8+CD57+ cells by flow cytometry. Severe acquired aplastic anemia was present in every patient. This receptor was obtained from a human donor with aplastic anemia. Sequencing was carried out using sorted CD4+, CD8+, or CD8+CD57+ T cells (not recorded which) from PBMCs.

The CDR3 reads CASSLGGGGADEEFF. The CDR3 nucleotides are TGTGCCAGCAGCTTAGGTGGCGGGGGGGCAGATGAGGAGTTCTTT. The chain is built from TRBV7-3 and TRBJ1-1; maybe TRBD1 (6 bases). The V and J ends lost 2 bases and 14 bases respectively, with 24 bases between them. Germline V lookup: CDR1 SGHTA, CDR2 FQGTGA. The CDR3 is 15 amino acids.